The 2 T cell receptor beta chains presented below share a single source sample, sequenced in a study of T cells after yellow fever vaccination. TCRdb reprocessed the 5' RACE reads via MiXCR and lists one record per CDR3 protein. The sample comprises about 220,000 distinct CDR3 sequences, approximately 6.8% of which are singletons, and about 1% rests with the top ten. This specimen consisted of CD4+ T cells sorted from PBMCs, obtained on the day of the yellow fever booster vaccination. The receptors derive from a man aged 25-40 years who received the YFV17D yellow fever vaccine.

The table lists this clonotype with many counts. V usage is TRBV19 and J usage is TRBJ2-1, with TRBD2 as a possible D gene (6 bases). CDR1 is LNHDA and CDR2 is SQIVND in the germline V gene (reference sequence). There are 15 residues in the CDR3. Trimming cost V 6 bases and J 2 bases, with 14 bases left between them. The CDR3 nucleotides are TGTGCCAGTAGGATTGCGGGAAACACCTACAATGAGCAGTTCTTC. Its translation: CASRIAGNTYNEQFF.

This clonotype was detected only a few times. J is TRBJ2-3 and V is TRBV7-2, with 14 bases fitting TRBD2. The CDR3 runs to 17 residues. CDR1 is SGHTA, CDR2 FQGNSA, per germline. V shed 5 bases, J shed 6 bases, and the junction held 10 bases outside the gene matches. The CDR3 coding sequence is TGTGCCAGCAGCCCGCCGGGACTAGCGGGAGTATCCGATACGCAGTATTTT. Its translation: CASSPPGLAGVSDTQYF.